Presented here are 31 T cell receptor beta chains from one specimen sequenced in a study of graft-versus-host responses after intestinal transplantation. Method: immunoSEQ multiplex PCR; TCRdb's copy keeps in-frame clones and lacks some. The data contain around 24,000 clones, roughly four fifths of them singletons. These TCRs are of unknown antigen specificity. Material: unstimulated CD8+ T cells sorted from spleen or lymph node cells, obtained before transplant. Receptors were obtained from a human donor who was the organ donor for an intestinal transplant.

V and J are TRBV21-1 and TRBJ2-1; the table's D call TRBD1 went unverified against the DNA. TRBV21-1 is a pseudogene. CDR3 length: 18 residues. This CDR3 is CASSPLGATTYIYNEQFF. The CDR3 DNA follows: TGTGCCAGCAGCCCTTTAGGGGCTACCACTTATATATACAATGAGCAGTTCTTC.

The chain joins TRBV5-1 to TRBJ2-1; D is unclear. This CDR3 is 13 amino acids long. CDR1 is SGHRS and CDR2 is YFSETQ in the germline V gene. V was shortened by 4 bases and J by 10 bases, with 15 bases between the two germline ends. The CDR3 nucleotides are TGCGCCAGCAGCCCGACCCCAGAAGTGGAGCAGTTCTTC. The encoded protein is CASSPTPEVEQFF.

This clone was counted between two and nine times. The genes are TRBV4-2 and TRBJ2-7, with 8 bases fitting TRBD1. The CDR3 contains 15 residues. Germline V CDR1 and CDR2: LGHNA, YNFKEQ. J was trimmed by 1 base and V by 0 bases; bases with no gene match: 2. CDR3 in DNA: TGTGCCAGCAGCCAAGAGGGGACAGGTTCCTACGAGCAGTACTTC. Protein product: CASSQEGTGSYEQYF.

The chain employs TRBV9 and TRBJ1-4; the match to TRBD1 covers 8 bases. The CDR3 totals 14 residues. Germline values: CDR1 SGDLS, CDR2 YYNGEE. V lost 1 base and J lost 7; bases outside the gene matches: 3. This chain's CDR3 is CASSVSGGGEKLFF. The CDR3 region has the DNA TGTGCCAGCAGCGTATCAGGGGGCGGTGAAAAACTGTTTTTT.

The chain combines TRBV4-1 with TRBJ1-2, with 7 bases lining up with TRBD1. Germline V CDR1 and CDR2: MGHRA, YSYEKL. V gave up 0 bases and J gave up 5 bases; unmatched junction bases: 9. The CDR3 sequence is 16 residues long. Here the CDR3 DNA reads TGCGCCAGCAGCCAAGACGCCGGGCAGGGGGGTTATGGCTACACCTTC. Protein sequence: CASSQDAGQGGYGYTF.

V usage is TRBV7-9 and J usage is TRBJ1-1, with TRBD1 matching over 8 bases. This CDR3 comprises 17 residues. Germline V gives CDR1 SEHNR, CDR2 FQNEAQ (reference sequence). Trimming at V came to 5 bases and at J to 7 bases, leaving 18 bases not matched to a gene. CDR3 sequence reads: CASSRARGRERSFEAFF. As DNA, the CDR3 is TGTGCCAGCAGCCGAGCCAGGGGGCGAGAACGCTCGTTTGAAGCTTTCTTT.

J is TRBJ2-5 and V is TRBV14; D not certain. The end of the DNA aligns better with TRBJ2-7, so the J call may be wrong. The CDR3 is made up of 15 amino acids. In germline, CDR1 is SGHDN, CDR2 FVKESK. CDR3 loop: CASSQDGPYSYEQYF. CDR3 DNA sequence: TGTGCCAGCAGCCAAGACGGACCCTACTCCTACGAGCAGTACTTC.

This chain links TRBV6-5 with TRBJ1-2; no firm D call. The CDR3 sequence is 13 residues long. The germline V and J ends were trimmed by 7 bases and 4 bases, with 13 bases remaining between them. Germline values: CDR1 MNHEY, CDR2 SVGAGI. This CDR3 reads CASTPGLSYGYTF. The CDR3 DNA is TGTGCCAGCACCCCGGGCCTCTCCTATGGCTACACCTTC.

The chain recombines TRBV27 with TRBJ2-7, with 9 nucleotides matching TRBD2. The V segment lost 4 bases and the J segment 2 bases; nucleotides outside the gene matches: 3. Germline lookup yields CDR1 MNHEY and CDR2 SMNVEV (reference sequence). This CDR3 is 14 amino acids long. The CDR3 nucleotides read TGTGCCAGCAGTTATGCGGGAGGGCCCTACGAGCAGTACTTC. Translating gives CASSYAGGPYEQYF.

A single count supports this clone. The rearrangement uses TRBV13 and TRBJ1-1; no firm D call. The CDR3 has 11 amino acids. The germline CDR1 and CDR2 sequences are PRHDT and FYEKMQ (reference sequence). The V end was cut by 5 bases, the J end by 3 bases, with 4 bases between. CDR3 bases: TGTGCCAGCAGCACCGACACTGAAGCTTTCTTT. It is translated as CASSTDTEAFF. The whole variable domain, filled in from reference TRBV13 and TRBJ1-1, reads AAGVIQSPRHLIKEKRETATLKCYPIPRHDTVYWYQQGPGQDPQFLISFYEKMQSDKGSIPDRFSAQQFSDYHSELNMSSLELGDSALYFCASSTDTEAFFGQGTRLTVV.

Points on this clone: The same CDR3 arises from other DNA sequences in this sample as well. The chain's CDR3 is CASSLGPGTSGGPETQYF. The CDR3 DNA reads as TGTGCCAGCAGCTTAGGTCCCGGGACTAGCGGGGGACCAGAGACCCAGTACTTC. The chain is built from TRBV7-9 and TRBJ2-5; TRBD2 agrees at 14 bases. CDR3 length equals 18 residues. The V gene's germline CDR1 is SEHNR and CDR2 FQNEAQ (reference sequence). Trimming took 1 base from V and 4 from J; bases not matched to a gene: 8.

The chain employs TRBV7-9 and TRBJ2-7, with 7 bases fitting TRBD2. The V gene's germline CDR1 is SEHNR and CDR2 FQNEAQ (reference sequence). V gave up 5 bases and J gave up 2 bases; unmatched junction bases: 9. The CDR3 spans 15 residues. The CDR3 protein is CASSARDYQTYEQYF. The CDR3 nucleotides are TGTGCCAGCAGCGCAAGGGACTACCAAACCTACGAGCAGTACTTC.

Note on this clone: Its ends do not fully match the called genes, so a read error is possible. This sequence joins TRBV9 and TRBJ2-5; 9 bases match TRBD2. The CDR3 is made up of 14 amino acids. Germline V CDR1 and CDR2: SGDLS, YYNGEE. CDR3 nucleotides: TGTGCCAGCAGCGAGGGACTAGCAGGAGAGACCCGGTACTTC. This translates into CASSEGLAGETRYF.

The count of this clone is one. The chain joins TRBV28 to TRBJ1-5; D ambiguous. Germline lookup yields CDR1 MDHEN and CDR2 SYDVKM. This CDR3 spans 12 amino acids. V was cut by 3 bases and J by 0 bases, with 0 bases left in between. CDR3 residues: CASSFSNQPQHF. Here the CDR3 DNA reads TGTGCCAGCAGTTTTAGCAATCAGCCCCAGCATTTT.

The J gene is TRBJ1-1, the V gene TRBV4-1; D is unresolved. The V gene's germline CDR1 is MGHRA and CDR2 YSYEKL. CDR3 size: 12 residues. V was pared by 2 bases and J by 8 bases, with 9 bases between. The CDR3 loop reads CASSQTYGEAFF. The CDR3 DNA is TGCGCCAGCAGCCAAACGTATGGGGAAGCTTTCTTT.

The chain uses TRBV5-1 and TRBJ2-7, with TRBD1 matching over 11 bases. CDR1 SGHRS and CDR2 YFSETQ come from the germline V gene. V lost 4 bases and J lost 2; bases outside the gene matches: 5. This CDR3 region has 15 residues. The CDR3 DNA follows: TGCGCCAGCAGCCAAGGGACAGGGGGGCCCTACGAGCAGTACTTC. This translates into CASSQGTGGPYEQYF.

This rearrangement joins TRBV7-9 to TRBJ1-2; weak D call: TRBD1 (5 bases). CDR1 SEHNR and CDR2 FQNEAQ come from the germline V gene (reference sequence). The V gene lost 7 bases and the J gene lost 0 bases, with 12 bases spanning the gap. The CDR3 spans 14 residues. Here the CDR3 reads CASTPGGANYGYTF. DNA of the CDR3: TGTGCCAGCACCCCTGGGGGAGCTAACTATGGCTACACCTTC.

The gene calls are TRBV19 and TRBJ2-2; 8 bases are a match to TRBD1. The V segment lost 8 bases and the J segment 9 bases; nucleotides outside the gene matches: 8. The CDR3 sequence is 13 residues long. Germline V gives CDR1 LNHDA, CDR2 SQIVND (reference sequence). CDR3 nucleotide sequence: TGTGCCAGTCCAGACAGGGGCGATCGGGAGCTGTTTTTT. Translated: CASPDRGDRELFF.

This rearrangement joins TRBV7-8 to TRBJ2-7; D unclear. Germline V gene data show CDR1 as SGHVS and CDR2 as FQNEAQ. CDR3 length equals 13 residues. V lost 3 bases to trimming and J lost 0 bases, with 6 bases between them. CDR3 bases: TGTGCCAGCAGCTTTAGGTTCTCCTACGAGCAGTACTTC. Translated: CASSFRFSYEQYF.

CDR3 amino acids: CASSPTGAGNQPQHF. CDR3 in DNA: TGTGCCAGTAGCCCTACGGGGGCCGGCAATCAGCCCCAGCATTTT. The chain employs TRBV19 and TRBJ1-5, with D perhaps TRBD1 (6 bases). The CDR3 has 15 residues. V lost 6 bases and J lost 2, with 14 bases in between. Germline V gene data show CDR1 as LNHDA and CDR2 as SQIVND (reference sequence).

CDR3 loop: CASSERRPLSYEQYF. The CDR3 DNA follows: TGTGCCAGCAGTGAACGACGCCCACTCTCCTACGAGCAGTACTTC. The chain has TRBV6-1 and TRBJ2-7; the D is unclear. Trimming shortened V by 2 bases and J by 0 bases, and 11 bases separated the two germline ends. This CDR3 has 15 residues. Germline V gene data show CDR1 as MNHNS and CDR2 as SASEGT.

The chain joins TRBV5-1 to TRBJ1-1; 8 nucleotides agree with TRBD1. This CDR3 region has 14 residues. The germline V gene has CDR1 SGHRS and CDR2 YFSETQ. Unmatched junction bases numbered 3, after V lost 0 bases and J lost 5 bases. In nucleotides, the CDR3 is TGCGCCAGCAGCTTGGGACAGGGGAGGACTGAAGCTTTCTTT. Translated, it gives CASSLGQGRTEAFF.

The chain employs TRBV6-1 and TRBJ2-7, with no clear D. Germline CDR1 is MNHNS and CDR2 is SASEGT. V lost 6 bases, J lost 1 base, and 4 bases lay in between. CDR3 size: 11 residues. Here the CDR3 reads CASSPSYEQYF. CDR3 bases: TGTGCCAGCAGCCCTTCCTACGAGCAGTACTTC.

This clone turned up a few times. This CDR3 is CASSSVGSGELFF. The CDR3 nucleotides read TGTGCCAGCAGTTCTGTGGGGTCCGGGGAGCTGTTTTTT. The chain has TRBV6-5 and TRBJ2-2, with D uncertain. Trimming shortened V by 4 bases and J by 6 bases, and 9 bases separated the two germline ends. Germline CDR1 reads MNHEY; CDR2 reads SVGAGI. The CDR3 is 13 amino acids.

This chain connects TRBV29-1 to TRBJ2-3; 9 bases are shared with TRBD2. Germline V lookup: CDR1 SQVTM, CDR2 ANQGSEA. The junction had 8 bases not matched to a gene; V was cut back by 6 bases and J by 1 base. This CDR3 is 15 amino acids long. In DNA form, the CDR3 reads TGCAGCGTCGAAAATTTAGCGGGGGGCACAGATACGCAGTATTTT. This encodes CSVENLAGGTDTQYF.

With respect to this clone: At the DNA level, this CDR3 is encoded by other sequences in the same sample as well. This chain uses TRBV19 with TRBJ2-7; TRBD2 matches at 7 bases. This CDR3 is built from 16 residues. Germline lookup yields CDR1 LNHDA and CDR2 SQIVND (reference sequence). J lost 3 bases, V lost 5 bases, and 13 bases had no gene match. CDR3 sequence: CASSASRGGLVYEQYF. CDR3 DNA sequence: TGTGCCAGTAGTGCATCGCGGGGAGGGTTAGTCTACGAGCAGTACTTC.

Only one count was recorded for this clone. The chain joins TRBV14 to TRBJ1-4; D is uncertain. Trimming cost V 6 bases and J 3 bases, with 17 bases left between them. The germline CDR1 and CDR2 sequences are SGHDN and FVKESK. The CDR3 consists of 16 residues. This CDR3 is CASSPNLTVPNEKLFF. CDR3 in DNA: TGTGCCAGCAGTCCCAATCTAACAGTACCTAATGAAAAACTGTTTTTT.

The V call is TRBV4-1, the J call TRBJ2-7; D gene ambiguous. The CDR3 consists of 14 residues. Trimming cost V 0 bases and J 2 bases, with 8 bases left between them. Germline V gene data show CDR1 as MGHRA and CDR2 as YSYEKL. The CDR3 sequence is CASSQDTRPYEQYF. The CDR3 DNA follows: TGCGCCAGCAGCCAAGACACCCGTCCCTACGAGCAGTACTTC.

CDR3 in amino acids: CASSLGNTQYF. The CDR3 bases are TGTGCCAGCAGCTTGGGGAATACGCAGTATTTT. The rearrangement joins TRBV5-8 to TRBJ2-3; D remains unclear. V shed 0 bases and J shed 7 bases, with 3 bases lying between them. This CDR3 is 11 amino acids long. From germline, CDR1 is SGHTS and CDR2 YDEGEE.

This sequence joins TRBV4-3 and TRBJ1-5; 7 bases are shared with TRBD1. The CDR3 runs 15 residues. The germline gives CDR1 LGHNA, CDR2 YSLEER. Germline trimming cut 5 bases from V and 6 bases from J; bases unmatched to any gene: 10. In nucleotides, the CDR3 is TGCGCCAGCAGCTCCGGGACAGAGAGTATTCAGCCCCAGCATTTT. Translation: CASSSGTESIQPQHF.

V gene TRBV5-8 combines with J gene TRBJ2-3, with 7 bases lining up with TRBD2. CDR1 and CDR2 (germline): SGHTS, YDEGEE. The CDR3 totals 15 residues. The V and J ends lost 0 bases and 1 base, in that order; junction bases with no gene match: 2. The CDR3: CASSLEGRGTDTQYF. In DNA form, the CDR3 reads TGTGCCAGCAGCTTGGAGGGGAGGGGCACAGATACGCAGTATTTT.